This record concerns one T cell receptor (beta chain) sequence. The repertoire was sequenced with immunoSEQ multiplex PCR; TCRdb's copy has only in-frame clones and lacks some. The sample consists of 90,000 to 100,000 clones, about 95% of them appearing once. This entry belongs to a study of technical replicates of blood from a handful of donors. The germline gives CDR1 WNHNN, CDR2 SYGVQD (reference sequence). The CDR3 runs to 15 residues. V lost 6 bases to trimming and J lost 4 bases, with 17 bases between them. The source of this sequence is a human donor in good health. The sequenced material came from T cells isolated from PBMCs. This chain joins TRBV10-1 and TRBJ2-3, with D tentatively TRBD1 (6 bases). The CDR3 region has the DNA TGCGCCAGCAGCCAACTTGGGGACACCTCAGATACGCAGTATTTT. Its protein product is CASSQLGDTSDTQYF.